The next 14 T cell receptor beta chains were all read from a single sample in a study of cytomegalovirus exposure and HLA in healthy donors. 13 Jbeta primers and 60 Vbeta primers were used for the PCR. Produced via immunoSEQ multiplex PCR; TCRdb's table is partial and in-frame only. Seen here are approximately 190,000 clones, roughly 80% observed once, and the top ten hold 6.3%. Sequencing was performed on PBMCs. These receptors all stem from a man aged 35-49 years in good health and CMV-seropositive.

The chain recombines TRBV7-2 with TRBJ2-7; 12 bases match TRBD1. This CDR3 spans 16 amino acids. In germline, CDR1 is SGHTA, CDR2 FQGNSA. Germline trimming cut 3 bases from V and 4 bases from J; bases unmatched to any gene: 7. CDR3 DNA sequence: TGTGCCAGCAGCTTGCCAAGGGGACAGGGGGCTTACGAGCAGTACTTC. Translated, it gives CASSLPRGQGAYEQYF.

This clone was observed a few times. The chain joins TRBV19 to TRBJ1-4, with a possible D match to TRBD1 (5 bases). Trimming removed 1 base from V and 7 bases from J, with 13 bases in between. This CDR3 region has 15 residues. Germline V gives CDR1 LNHDA, CDR2 SQIVND (reference sequence). CDR3: CASSIGGTRREKLFF. CDR3 bases: TGTGCCAGTAGTATAGGGGGGACTCGGCGTGAAAAACTGTTTTTT.

This chain uses TRBV10-1 with TRBJ2-3; 9 nucleotides match TRBD1. V shed 5 bases and J 3 bases; nucleotides not matched to a gene: 6. Germline CDR1 is WNHNN and CDR2 is SYGVQD (reference sequence). The CDR3 has 15 residues. The CDR3 DNA is TGCGCCAGCAGTAAGGGACAGGGTCTTACAGATACGCAGTATTTT. This gives the protein CASSKGQGLTDTQYF.

This chain uses TRBV4-3 with TRBJ1-6; D is ambiguous. Germline CDR1 reads LGHNA; CDR2 reads YSLEER. The V and J ends lost 0 bases and 4 bases respectively, with 7 bases between them. This CDR3 region has 15 residues. The CDR3 region has the DNA TGCGCCAGCAGCCAAGATCGGGGTTATAATTCACCCCTCCACTTT. Protein sequence: CASSQDRGYNSPLHF.

V gene TRBV5-1 combines with J gene TRBJ2-3, with D maybe TRBD1 (6 bases). Germline V lookup: CDR1 SGHRS, CDR2 YFSETQ. CDR3 size: 15 residues. Trimming took off 4 bases at V and 3 bases at J, with 15 bases between the two ends. The CDR3 bases are TGCGCCAGCAGCAAGTACGAGGGGGATACAGATACGCAGTATTTT. Translating it yields CASSKYEGDTDTQYF.

The sample holds one count of this clone. The chain combines TRBV6-5 with TRBJ1-1, with unresolved D. This CDR3 region has 14 residues. Trimming left V 7 bases short and J 0 bases short, with 12 bases between. CDR1 is MNHEY, CDR2 SVGAGI, per germline. CDR3 region: CASKHDILNTEAFF. The CDR3 DNA is TGTGCCAGCAAACACGACATCCTGAACACTGAAGCTTTCTTT.

The rearrangement links TRBV2 to TRBJ2-7, with a weak D call TRBD1 (6 bases). This CDR3 contains 14 residues. Germline V gives CDR1 SNHLY, CDR2 FYNNEI. Trimming cost V 4 bases and J 3 bases, with 13 bases left between them. The CDR3 loop is CASSVRGRDYEQYF. As DNA, the CDR3 is TGTGCCAGCAGTGTTAGGGGGAGAGACTACGAGCAGTACTTC.

The sample holds one count of this clone. This chain connects TRBV9 to TRBJ1-1; unclear D gene. The CDR3 is 15 residues long. Trimming cost V 2 bases and J 0 bases, with 11 bases left between them. Germline V gives CDR1 SGDLS, CDR2 YYNGEE. CDR3 nucleotide sequence: TGTGCCAGCAGCGTGTCGGGAGGGTTGAACACTGAAGCTTTCTTT. Translating gives CASSVSGGLNTEAFF.

The gene calls are TRBV5-1 and TRBJ2-5; D ambiguous. The germline CDR1 and CDR2 sequences are SGHRS and YFSETQ. V was clipped by 3 bases and J by 0 bases, with 12 bases between them. The CDR3 is 15 residues long. DNA for the CDR3: TGCGCCAGCAGCTCCAGACAAAATAACCAAGAGACCCAGTACTTC. It encodes CASSSRQNNQETQYF.

This chain uses TRBV29-1 with TRBJ2-7, with 10 bases that match TRBD1. After removal of 5 bases from V and 4 bases from J, the junction contained 11 bases not matched to a gene. The CDR3 length is 15 residues. CDR1 is SQVTM and CDR2 is ANQGSEA in the germline V gene. The CDR3 loop reads CSVYDRDRGFYEQYF. The CDR3 DNA sequence: TGCAGCGTTTACGACCGGGACAGGGGATTTTACGAGCAGTACTTC.

This rearrangement joins TRBV19 to TRBJ1-4; D possibly corresponds to TRBD1 (6 bases). V lost 7 bases and J lost 3, with 12 bases in between. The CDR3 loop spans 14 amino acids. The germline gives CDR1 LNHDA, CDR2 SQIVND (reference sequence). The CDR3: CASKRGTANEKLFF. The DNA of the CDR3 is TGTGCCAGTAAGAGGGGGACCGCTAATGAAAAACTGTTTTTT.

V and J are TRBV9 and TRBJ2-7; 10 bases are shared with TRBD1. Trimming at V came to 2 bases and at J to 2 bases, leaving 1 base not matched to a gene. The length of the CDR3 is 14 residues. The germline V gene has CDR1 SGDLS and CDR2 YYNGEE. CDR3 loop: CASSVGTGAYEQYF. CDR3 bases: TGTGCCAGCAGCGTGGGGACAGGGGCCTACGAGCAGTACTTC.

This chain joins TRBV30 and TRBJ1-5, with D possibly matching TRBD1 (6 bases). Trimming pared 0 bases from V and 5 bases from J, leaving 14 bases between. There are 15 residues in the CDR3. Germline V gene data show CDR1 as GTSNPN and CDR2 as SVGIG (reference sequence). The DNA for the CDR3 is TGTGCCTGGAGTGTGGGGGCCAGGGACGATCAGCCCCAGCATTTT. It yields the protein CAWSVGARDDQPQHF.

CDR3 nucleotide sequence: TGTGCCAGCAGCGAGGGACAGGGGGCTAGGTACGAGCAGTACTTC. Translation: CASSEGQGARYEQYF. The gene calls are TRBV9 and TRBJ2-7; 12 bases are a match to TRBD1. Germline V gives CDR1 SGDLS, CDR2 YYNGEE. The CDR3 spans 15 residues. V trimming: 3 bases; J trimming: 4 bases; junction bases outside the gene matches: 5.